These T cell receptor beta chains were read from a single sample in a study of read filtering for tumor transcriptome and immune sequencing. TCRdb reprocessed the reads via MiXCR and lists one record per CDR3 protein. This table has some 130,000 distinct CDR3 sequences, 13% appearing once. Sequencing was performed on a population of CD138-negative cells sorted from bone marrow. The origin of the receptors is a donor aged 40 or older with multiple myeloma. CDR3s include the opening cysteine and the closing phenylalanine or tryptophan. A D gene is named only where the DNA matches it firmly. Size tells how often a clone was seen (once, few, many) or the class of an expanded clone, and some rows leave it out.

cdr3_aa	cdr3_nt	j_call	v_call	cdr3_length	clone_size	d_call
CASSQGTGGYQPQHF	TGTGCCAGCAGCCAAGGGACAGGGGGCTATCAGCCCCAGCATTTT	TRBJ1-5	TRBV3-1	15	.	TRBD1
CASSQERGGNQPQHF	TGTGCCAGCAGCCAAGAAAGAGGGGGCAATCAGCCCCAGCATTTT	TRBJ1-5	TRBV4-2	15	many	.
CASRSSGGNQPQHF	TGTGCCAGCAGGTCTTCAGGGGGAAATCAGCCCCAGCATTTT	TRBJ1-5	TRBV12-3/TRBV12-4	14	many	TRBD1
CASSSRRRGGSFEQFF	TGTGCCAGCAGCTCCCGACGGCGCGGGGGGTCGTTTGAGCAGTTCTTC	TRBJ2-1	TRBV7-8	16	many	TRBD2
CASSEARPRSGELFF	TGTGCCAGCAGTGAAGCTCGCCCTAGGTCCGGGGAGCTGTTTTTT	TRBJ2-2	TRBV2	15	many	.
CATRGSLGETQYF	TGTGCCACCCGGGGGAGCCTAGGAGAGACCCAGTACTTC	TRBJ2-5	TRBV10-3	13	many	.
CASSRTGYAGNTEAFF	TGTGCCAGCAGCAGGACAGGGTACGCTGGGAACACTGAAGCTTTCTTT	TRBJ1-1	TRBV6-2/TRBV6-3	16	many	TRBD1
CASSQDRVAGYTF	TGTGCCAGCAGCCAGGACAGGGTTGCTGGCTACACCTTC	TRBJ1-2	TRBV5-4	13	few	TRBD1
CASSVSDGSTDTQYF	TGTGCCAGCAGCGTATCGGACGGGAGCACAGATACGCAGTATTTT	TRBJ2-3	TRBV9	15	.	.
CSGGKGNEKLFF	TGCAGCGGGGGGAAGGGTAATGAAAAACTGTTTTTT	TRBJ1-4	TRBV29-1	12	many	.
CASSPRASGETQYF	TGTGCCAGCAGCCCAAGGGCCAGCGGGGAGACCCAGTACTTC	TRBJ2-5	TRBV7-9	14	many	.
CASTMTSGFSYEQYF	TGTGCCAGTACCATGACTAGCGGATTCTCCTACGAGCAGTACTTC	TRBJ2-7	TRBV19	15	.	TRBD2
CASSSFPPGSGVGDEQFF	TGTGCCAGCAGCAGTTTTCCCCCCGGTAGCGGGGTGGGCGATGAGCAGTTCTTC	TRBJ2-1	TRBV7-6	18	many	TRBD2
CSARDRLRVNTEAFF	TGCAGTGCTAGAGATAGGCTCAGGGTGAACACTGAAGCTTTCTTT	TRBJ1-1	TRBV20-1	15	.	.
CSVGSWGRKADTQYF	TGCAGCGTGGGCAGTTGGGGGCGCAAGGCAGATACGCAGTATTTT	TRBJ2-3	TRBV29-1	15	many	.
CASSQARDTRIYEQYF	TGCGCCAGCAGCCAAGCCCGGGACACCCGAATCTACGAGCAGTACTTC	TRBJ2-7	TRBV4-3	16	many	.
CASSVAGQETQYF	TGTGCCAGCAGCGTAGCCGGGCAAGAGACCCAGTACTTC	TRBJ2-5	TRBV9	13	many	.